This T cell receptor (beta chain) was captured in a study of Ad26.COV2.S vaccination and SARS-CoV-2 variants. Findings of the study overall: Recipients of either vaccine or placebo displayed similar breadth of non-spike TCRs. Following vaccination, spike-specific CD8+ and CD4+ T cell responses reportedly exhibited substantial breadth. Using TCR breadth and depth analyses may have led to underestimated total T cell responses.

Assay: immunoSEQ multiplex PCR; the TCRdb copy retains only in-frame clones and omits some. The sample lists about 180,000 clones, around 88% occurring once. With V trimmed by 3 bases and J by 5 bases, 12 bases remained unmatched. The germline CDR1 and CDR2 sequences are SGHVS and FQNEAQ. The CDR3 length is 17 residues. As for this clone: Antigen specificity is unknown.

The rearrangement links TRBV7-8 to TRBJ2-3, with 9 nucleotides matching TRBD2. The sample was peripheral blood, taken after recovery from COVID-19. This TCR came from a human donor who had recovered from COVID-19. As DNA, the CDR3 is TGTGCCAGCAGCTTCCGGGATAGCGGGGGCCCCGGAGATACGCAGTATTTT. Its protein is CASSFRDSGGPGDTQYF.